One and the same sample provided the 30 T cell receptor beta chains below, sequenced in a study of blood T cell repertoires in COVID-19. Profiling relied on immunoSEQ multiplex PCR, and the TCRdb table lists in-frame clones only, not all of them. The sample has approximately 250,000 clones, 90% seen once. Sequencing was done on a sample of PBMCs or T cells enriched from blood (not recorded which). Source of these receptors: a woman aged 30 to 39 with acute COVID-19.

The J gene is TRBJ1-6, the V gene TRBV6-5; 9 bases match TRBD1. The CDR3 extends over 14 amino acids. J lost 13 bases, V lost 6 bases, and 10 bases had no gene match. Germline V CDR1 and CDR2: MNHEY, SVGAGI. The CDR3 nucleotides are TGTGCCAGCAGCGAGGGACAGGGTAATAATCCCCTCCACTTT. It translates to CASSEGQGNNPLHF.

The J gene is TRBJ1-6, the V gene TRBV9; D is perhaps TRBD1 (6 bases). The CDR3 length is 16 residues. The V gene lost 0 bases and the J gene lost 7 bases, with 14 bases spanning the gap. Germline V gene lookup returns CDR1 SGDLS and CDR2 YYNGEE. The CDR3 loop reads CASSVGAGDGNSPLHF. Written as DNA, the CDR3 is TGTGCCAGCAGCGTAGGGGCAGGGGACGGGAATTCACCCCTCCACTTT.

This sequence joins TRBV6-5 and TRBJ2-7; 7 positions match TRBD1. There are 15 residues in the CDR3. The V gene end was trimmed by 6 bases and the J gene end by 6 bases; junction bases not matched to a gene: 14. CDR1 is MNHEY and CDR2 is SVGAGI in the germline V gene. The CDR3 DNA reads as TGTGCCAGCAGCCCGGGGTCTGGGGGACAGCGCGAGCAGTACTTC. Translated: CASSPGSGGQREQYF.

V usage is TRBV7-3 and J usage is TRBJ2-1; TRBD1 matches 7 bases. The CDR3 has 16 residues. J lost 2 bases, V lost 1 base, and 5 bases had no gene match. Germline assignment: CDR1 SGHTA and CDR2 FQGTGA. The CDR3 reads CASSLNRGPPYNEQFF. CDR3 coding DNA: TGTGCCAGCAGCTTAAACAGGGGACCACCCTACAATGAGCAGTTCTTC. The full variable domain, in which reference TRBV7-3 and TRBJ2-1 provide the parts outside the CDR3, is GAGVSQTPSNKVTEKGKYVELRCDPISGHTALYWYRQSLGQGPEFLIYFQGTGAADDSGLPNDRFFAVRPEGSVSTLKIQRTERGDSAVYLCASSLNRGPPYNEQFFGPGTRLTVL.

V and J are TRBV3-1 (or the pseudogene TRBV3-2) and TRBJ2-4, with 7 bases fitting TRBD1. In germline, CDR1 is LGHDT, CDR2 YNNKEL (reference sequence). Trimming took 0 bases from V and 3 from J; bases not matched to a gene: 5. There are 16 residues in the CDR3. The CDR3 sequence: CASSQDGTVDKNIQYF. CDR3 DNA: TGTGCCAGCAGCCAAGACGGGACAGTAGACAAAAACATTCAGTACTTC.

The chain links TRBV19 to TRBJ1-1; D is unresolved. CDR1 is LNHDA, CDR2 SQIVND, per germline (reference sequence). The CDR3 is made up of 14 amino acids. Trimming left V 3 bases short and J 5 bases short, with 13 bases between. The CDR3 bases are TGTGCCAGTAGTATCCCGGGCCCGGGGACTGAAGCTTTCTTT. It is translated as CASSIPGPGTEAFF.

The CDR3 spells CASSGGQMNTEAFF. The CDR3 nucleotides read TGTGCCAGTAGTGGGGGACAGATGAACACTGAAGCTTTCTTT. The chain carries TRBV19 and TRBJ1-1; 7 bases agree with TRBD1. Losses at the gene ends were 5 bases for V and 0 bases for J; bases not matched to a gene: 3. Germline V CDR1 and CDR2: LNHDA, SQIVND (reference sequence). The CDR3 covers 14 residues.

This clone was recorded once. This chain uses TRBV28 with TRBJ1-5; weak D call: TRBD1 (6 bases). Trimming took 6 bases from V and 7 from J, leaving 16 bases between them. The CDR3 spans 14 residues. Germline V gene data show CDR1 as MDHEN and CDR2 as SYDVKM. The chain's CDR3 is CASRSGMGAQPQHF. CDR3 nucleotide sequence: TGTGCCAGCAGGAGCGGAATGGGGGCCCAGCCCCAGCATTTT.

V is TRBV10-1 and J is TRBJ2-3; 10 nucleotides line up with TRBD2. The CDR3 runs to 16 residues. Losses at the gene ends were 4 bases for V and 2 bases for J; bases not matched to a gene: 6. Germline loops: CDR1 WNHNN, CDR2 SYGVQD (reference sequence). CDR3 nucleotides: TGCGCCAGCAGTGGAACTAGCGGGAAGGTCACAGATACGCAGTATTTT. Translated: CASSGTSGKVTDTQYF.

The V gene is TRBV7-5, the J gene TRBJ2-7; whether TRBD2, the table's D call, matches the DNA was not checked. TRBV7-5 is listed as a pseudogene. This CDR3 is 20 amino acids long. The CDR3 region has the DNA TGTGTCAGAAGCCCGAGTCCTTTTCCTAGCGCATCTAATAGCTCCTACGAGCAGTACTTC. This gives the protein CVRSPSPFPSASNSSYEQYF.

This clone has just a few counts. This chain links TRBV13 with TRBJ2-2, with D perhaps matching TRBD1 (6 bases). CDR3 size: 14 residues. Trimming removed 5 bases from V and 4 bases from J, with 11 bases in between. Germline V lookup: CDR1 PRHDT, CDR2 FYEKMQ (reference sequence). CDR3 protein: CASSPEQGTGELFF. The CDR3 DNA follows: TGTGCCAGCAGCCCCGAACAGGGCACCGGGGAGCTGTTTTTT. The variable domain in full, with the rest retrieved from reference TRBV13 and TRBJ2-2, is AAGVIQSPRHLIKEKRETATLKCYPIPRHDTVYWYQQGPGQDPQFLISFYEKMQSDKGSIPDRFSAQQFSDYHSELNMSSLELGDSALYFCASSPEQGTGELFFGEGSRLTVL.

The chain uses TRBV4-2 and TRBJ2-6, with TRBD1 matching 12 bases. The CDR3 totals 17 residues. Germline CDR1 and CDR2: LGHNA and YNFKEQ. Trimming took 4 bases from V and 1 from J; bases not matched to a gene: 2. The CDR3 nucleotides read TGTGCCAGCAGCCTGGGACAGGGGGCATCTGGGGCCAACGTCCTGACTTTC. Translated: CASSLGQGASGANVLTF.

The V call is TRBV7-2, the J call TRBJ2-7, with D possibly matching TRBD2 (6 bases). Germline values: CDR1 SGHTA, CDR2 FQGNSA. The CDR3 totals 14 residues. The V end lost 6 bases, the J end lost 3 bases, and 15 bases lay between the germline ends. The CDR3 bases are TGTGCCAGCAGGGAGGGGCCAGACGTCTACGAGCAGTACTTC. This codes for CASREGPDVYEQYF.

CDR3 sequence (DNA): TGTGCCAGCTCACCGGGACAGATGGATGCGGGCTACACCTTC. Translation gives CASSPGQMDAGYTF. This chain uses TRBV18 with TRBJ1-2; 7 bases match TRBD1. This CDR3 is 14 amino acids long. V trimming: 3 bases; J trimming: 8 bases; junction bases outside the gene matches: 9. Germline-derived CDR1 and CDR2 are KGHSH and LQKENI.

This chain connects TRBV3-1 (or the pseudogene TRBV3-2) to TRBJ2-1, with 10 bases identical to TRBD2. V shed 3 bases and J 2 bases; nucleotides not matched to a gene: 1. The germline CDR1 and CDR2 sequences are LGHDT and YNNKEL (reference sequence). The CDR3 contains 15 residues. CDR3 nucleotide sequence: TGTGCCAGCAGCCATACTAGCGGGACCTACAATGAGCAGTTCTTC. Its protein product is CASSHTSGTYNEQFF.

The gene calls are TRBV2 and TRBJ1-4, with D unclear. Germline V gene data show CDR1 as SNHLY and CDR2 as FYNNEI. V was trimmed by 0 bases and J by 6 bases, leaving 8 bases between them. This CDR3 is built from 14 residues. This CDR3 reads CASSEASQDEKLFF. CDR3 DNA: TGTGCCAGCAGTGAAGCGTCGCAGGATGAAAAACTGTTTTTT.

The chain uses TRBV18 and TRBJ1-3; no clear D. Looked up from germline, CDR1 is KGHSH and CDR2 is LQKENI. This CDR3 comprises 16 residues. V dropped 0 bases and J dropped 0 bases, with 9 bases sitting between them. CDR3 loop: CASSPPLQNSGNTIYF. The CDR3 DNA reads TGTGCCAGCTCACCACCGCTGCAGAACTCTGGAAACACCATATATTTT.

This rearrangement joins TRBV11-2 to TRBJ2-1, with D possibly TRBD1 on 8 matching bases. Trimming shortened V by 8 bases and J by 4 bases, and 21 bases separated the two germline ends. The CDR3 sequence is 16 residues long. Per the germline V gene, CDR1 is SGHAT and CDR2 is FQNNGV. The CDR3 region is CASVGEDRGLYNEQFF. The CDR3 DNA is TGTGCCAGCGTAGGGGAAGACAGGGGACTATACAATGAGCAGTTCTTC. Combining the CDR3 with reference TRBV11-2 and TRBJ2-1 gives the whole variable domain EAGVAQSPRYKIIEKRQSVAFWCNPISGHATLYWYQQILGQGPKLLIQFQNNGVVDDSQLPKDRFSAERLKGVDSTLKIQPAKLEDSAVYLCASVGEDRGLYNEQFFGPGTRLTVL.

The chain uses TRBV18 and TRBJ1-1, with unresolved D. The V gene's germline CDR1 is KGHSH and CDR2 LQKENI. The V and J ends lost 0 bases and 0 bases respectively, with 11 bases between them. The CDR3 is made up of 16 amino acids. This CDR3 is CASSPPMPGMNTEAFF. In nucleotides, the CDR3 is TGTGCCAGCTCACCACCGATGCCAGGCATGAACACTGAAGCTTTCTTT.

The chain uses TRBV6-2 or TRBV6-3 and TRBJ2-1; a possible D gene is TRBD1 (6 bases). Trimming cost V 0 bases and J 9 bases, with 15 bases left between them. The CDR3 sequence is 15 residues long. Germline CDR1 is MNHEY and CDR2 is SVGEGT. In nucleotides, the CDR3 is TGTGCCAGCAGTTACTCCCGAGGGGGAGTGGGTGAGCAGTTCTTC. The encoded protein is CASSYSRGGVGEQFF.

The chain has TRBV9 and TRBJ1-5; perhaps TRBD1 as D (5 bases). CDR1 SGDLS and CDR2 YYNGEE come from the germline V gene. V gave up 3 bases and J gave up 7 bases, with 11 bases separating them. CDR3 size: 13 residues. The CDR3 region is CASSAAGGQPQHF. CDR3 DNA: TGTGCCAGCAGCGCAGCCGGGGGGCAGCCCCAGCATTTT.

The chain combines TRBV3-1 (or the pseudogene TRBV3-2) with TRBJ2-2, with D tentatively TRBD1 (6 bases). The CDR3 is 17 amino acids. The V end lost 0 bases, the J end lost 4 bases, and 15 bases lay between the germline ends. Per the germline V gene, CDR1 is LGHDT and CDR2 is YNNKEL (reference sequence). CDR3 protein: CASSQELGAGGTGELFF. Here the CDR3 DNA reads TGTGCCAGCAGCCAAGAATTGGGGGCGGGTGGCACCGGGGAGCTGTTTTTT.

The J gene is TRBJ2-2, the V gene TRBV9, with 7 bases identical to TRBD1. The CDR3 extends over 16 amino acids. V was pared by 0 bases and J by 3 bases, with 5 bases of the junction left unmatched. Germline CDR1 is SGDLS and CDR2 is YYNGEE. CDR3 sequence (DNA): TGTGCCAGCAGCGTAGCTCCCGGGACAGACACCGGGGAGCTGTTTTTT. It yields the protein CASSVAPGTDTGELFF.

The rearrangement links TRBV11-2 to TRBJ1-5; D is uncertain. The CDR3 covers 16 residues. Trimming pared 5 bases from V and 3 bases from J, leaving 17 bases between. Germline lookup yields CDR1 SGHAT and CDR2 FQNNGV. This chain's CDR3 is CASSPGRGEFNQPQHF. The CDR3 DNA reads TGTGCCAGCAGCCCGGGTCGGGGAGAGTTCAATCAGCCCCAGCATTTT.

A single count supports this clone. The rearrangement links TRBV5-1 to TRBJ2-2, with 7 bases lining up with TRBD1. The germline CDR1 and CDR2 sequences are SGHRS and YFSETQ. V gave up 0 bases and J gave up 6 bases; unmatched junction bases: 5. The CDR3 has 15 amino acids. In DNA form, the CDR3 reads TGCGCCAGCAGCTTGGACAGGGGTTTCTCCGGGGAGCTGTTTTTT. Translated, it gives CASSLDRGFSGELFF.

This sequence joins TRBV30 and TRBJ1-2; no reliable D call. The CDR3 covers 14 residues. The ends were cut back, 3 bases at V and 1 base at J, with 12 bases in the middle. Germline CDR1 reads GTSNPN; CDR2 reads SVGIG (reference sequence). The CDR3 protein is CAWSTDGVNYGYTF. The DNA of the CDR3 is TGTGCCTGGAGCACGGACGGGGTTAACTATGGCTACACCTTC.

This rearrangement joins TRBV28 to TRBJ2-6; TRBD1 aligns across 7 bases. The CDR3 runs 17 residues. The V and J ends lost 8 bases and 4 bases, in that order; junction bases with no gene match: 14. CDR1 is MDHEN, CDR2 SYDVKM, per germline. CDR3 nucleotides: TGTGCCAGCGATTCGGGACAGCCGAAGAGGGGGGCCAACGTCCTGACTTTC. It translates to CASDSGQPKRGANVLTF.

This chain joins TRBV28 and TRBJ2-7; D call uncertain. CDR1 and CDR2 from the germline V gene are MDHEN and SYDVKM. Trimming cost V 5 bases and J 3 bases, with 8 bases left between them. There are 12 residues in the CDR3. CDR3 sequence (DNA): TGTGCCAGCAGTCCTCTATTCTACGAGCAGTACTTC. It encodes CASSPLFYEQYF.

This clone was observed a handful of times. This chain uses TRBV11-3 with TRBJ1-3, with D uncertain. Deletions cut 0 bases from V and 0 bases from J, with 6 bases between. Germline CDR1 and CDR2: SGHNT and YENEEA. CDR3 length equals 15 residues. The CDR3 spells CASSLDGDSGNTIYF. Here the CDR3 DNA reads TGTGCCAGCAGCTTAGACGGGGACTCTGGAAACACCATATATTTT. Full variable domain (rest looked up from reference TRBV11-3 and TRBJ1-3): EAGVVQSPRYKIIEKKQPVAFWCNPISGHNTLYWYLQNLGQGPELLIRYENEEAVDDSQLPKDRFSAERLKGVDSTLKIQPAELGDSAVYLCASSLDGDSGNTIYFGEGSWLTVV.

The V gene is TRBV6-1, the J gene TRBJ1-5, with a tentative D call TRBD1 (5 bases). V lost 3 bases, J lost 1 base, and 16 bases lay in between. Germline V gene data show CDR1 as MNHNS and CDR2 as SASEGT. This CDR3 region has 17 residues. Written as DNA, the CDR3 is TGTGCCAGCAGTGACTATCGGGGGTTGAAGAGCAATCAGCCCCAGCATTTT. Translation gives CASSDYRGLKSNQPQHF.